Here is one T cell receptor beta chain with its context. In the authors' workflow: Estimation of nucleated cell counts relied on the amplification of reference gene primers. This table comes from immunoSEQ multiplex PCR, and its TCRdb copy is limited to in-frame clones, with some not included. V and J calls plus clone size are reproduced from that table; the DNA served to infer D and trimming. Of more than 130,000 clones listed, more than 80% were seen once; the top ten hold 8.8%. This entry is derived from a study of blood T cell repertoires in COVID-19. Study-wide background: The United States, Italy and Spain supplied acute and convalescent COVID-19 samples. PBMCs, B-cell-depleted T cells, or T cells were the source of the cDNA or gDNA that made up the material.

The V and J ends lost 5 bases and 4 bases respectively, with 15 bases between them. Germline CDR1 is SEHNR and CDR2 is FQNEAQ (reference sequence). The CDR3 sequence is 15 residues long. This rearrangement joins TRBV7-9 to TRBJ1-3, with D possibly TRBD1 on 6 matching bases. Material: peripheral blood. This TCR derives from a woman aged 80 or older in a cohort sampled during active or convalescent COVID-19. CDR3 bases: TGTGCCAGCAGCCCGCGGGCGGGGGCCGGAAACACCATATATTTT. Translation: CASSPRAGAGNTIYF. Together with reference TRBV7-9 and TRBJ1-3, the CDR3 gives the full variable domain: DTGVSQNPRHKITKRGQNVTFRCDPISEHNRLYWYRQTLGQGPEFLTYFQNEAQLEKSRLLSDRFSAERPKGSFSTLEIQRTEQGDSAMYLCASSPRAGAGNTIYFGEGSWLTVV.